These T cell receptor beta chains were read from a single sample in a study of cytomegalovirus exposure and HLA in healthy donors. Sequenced by immunoSEQ multiplex PCR; TCRdb stores in-frame clones only, minus some. The profile shows some 130,000 clones, 74% of them singletons. Sequenced input: PBMCs. These receptors all come from a woman between 45 and 60 years old in good health and CMV-seropositive. CDR3s leave out the opening cysteine and the closing phenylalanine or tryptophan. Each record gives: V gene, D gene, CDR3 protein. A D gene is named only where the DNA matches it firmly.

TRBV4-1	.	ASSQERGGLEGLF
TRBV9	TRBD1	ASSVELQGRNGYT
TRBV19	TRBD2	ASSYLAGGLVDEQF
TRBV4-1	.	ASSGAVDTEAF
TRBV5-4	TRBD1	ASSLDRGPYNEQF
TRBV10-3	.	AISVRGDEQF
TRBV11-3	.	ASSLGRGRGDTQY
TRBV7-8	TRBD1	ASSLEYRGKNTGELF
TRBV5-4	TRBD2	ASRNKTSPNTGELF
TRBV29-1	.	SVDRYLQDPYGYT
TRBV2	TRBD1	ASSRQGRGGMSNQPQH
TRBV5-1	.	ASSSDTRGWDTEAF
TRBV19	.	ASSPGLEVYEQY
TRBV6-4	TRBD1	ASSERTGGAHGYP
TRBV29-1	.	SSEGVNTEAF
TRBV10-3	.	AISGTGVNTEAF
TRBV18	.	ASSPRTFLKETQY